The rows below give T cell receptor beta chains drawn from one sample of a study of monozygotic twins with inflammatory bowel disease. TCRdb reprocessed the 5' RACE reads and stores each CDR3 protein as one record, lacking DNA. This sample's clone table lists more than 300,000 distinct CDR3 sequences. Material for sequencing was blood. The receptor source for this set is a human donor with ulcerative colitis or Crohn's disease, or a healthy co-twin of an affected twin (not recorded which). Each CDR3 is given with its conserved first and last residue.

J gene: TRBJ1-5; V gene: TRBV20-1; CDR3 protein: CSARDRAFQPQHF
J gene: TRBJ2-2; V gene: TRBV6-4; CDR3 protein: CASSPWGGNTGELFF
J gene: TRBJ2-7; V gene: TRBV11-3; CDR3 protein: CASSPGQGRSYEQYF
J gene: TRBJ2-1; V gene: TRBV29-1; CDR3 protein: CSVVTGGYNEQFF
J gene: TRBJ2-7; V gene: TRBV7-3; CDR3 protein: CASSLRWGRTYEQYF
J gene: TRBJ1-5; V gene: TRBV6-2/TRBV6-3; CDR3 protein: CASSSGTGHLRRQPQHF
J gene: TRBJ1-4; V gene: TRBV6-5; CDR3 protein: CASSYSQIRWDATNEKLFF
J gene: TRBJ2-3; V gene: TRBV7-7; CDR3 protein: CASSLGQAHDTQYF
J gene: TRBJ1-6; V gene: TRBV11-1; CDR3 protein: CASSRGDSYNSPLHF
J gene: TRBJ2-4; V gene: TRBV10-3; CDR3 protein: CAIGGGNIQYF
J gene: TRBJ1-1; V gene: TRBV4-3; CDR3 protein: CASSQAGQGSTEAFF
J gene: TRBJ2-3; V gene: TRBV7-6; CDR3 protein: CASSLVNTQYF
J gene: TRBJ2-5; V gene: TRBV7-2; CDR3 protein: CASTRDTGTQETQYF
J gene: TRBJ1-6; V gene: TRBV21-1; CDR3 protein: CASSGGSSNSPLHF
J gene: TRBJ2-7; V gene: TRBV6-1; CDR3 protein: CASSGEPGVSYEQYF
J gene: TRBJ2-7; V gene: TRBV5-1; CDR3 protein: CASSTARNGYEQYF
J gene: TRBJ1-1; V gene: TRBV30; CDR3 protein: CASDRRNTEAFF
J gene: TRBJ2-3; V gene: TRBV7-2; CDR3 protein: CASSDGTGATQYF
J gene: TRBJ1-1; V gene: TRBV20-1; CDR3 protein: CSAKEMNTEAFF
J gene: TRBJ2-1; V gene: TRBV6-2/TRBV6-3; CDR3 protein: CASSSSSREQFF
J gene: TRBJ2-2; V gene: TRBV7-9; CDR3 protein: CASRHKDRHTGELFF
J gene: TRBJ2-3; V gene: TRBV3-1; CDR3 protein: CASSQVITSGASTDTQYF
J gene: TRBJ1-3; V gene: TRBV20-1; CDR3 protein: CSARVRQGVRSGNTIYF
J gene: TRBJ2-7; V gene: TRBV6-5; CDR3 protein: CASSYLSTGATEQYF
J gene: TRBJ2-2; V gene: TRBV4-3; CDR3 protein: CASSQGRTNTGELFF
J gene: TRBJ2-7; V gene: TRBV7-9; CDR3 protein: CASSLRTSSANDEQYF
J gene: TRBJ1-4; V gene: TRBV9; CDR3 protein: CASSVDRGRNEKLFF
J gene: TRBJ1-1; V gene: TRBV4-1; CDR3 protein: CASSQGGSMNTEAFF
J gene: TRBJ2-7; V gene: TRBV5-1; CDR3 protein: CASSLVPGGYEQYF
J gene: TRBJ2-5; V gene: TRBV29-1; CDR3 protein: CSGKQGSETQYF
J gene: TRBJ2-2; V gene: TRBV24-1; CDR3 protein: CATSDFRGEGTGELFF
J gene: TRBJ2-3; V gene: TRBV7-3; CDR3 protein: CASSLGQGVRTDTQYF
J gene: TRBJ2-1; V gene: TRBV7-9; CDR3 protein: CASSLSRGDEQFF
J gene: TRBJ2-1; V gene: TRBV6-2/TRBV6-3; CDR3 protein: CASSPTRAVYNEQFF
J gene: TRBJ2-5; V gene: TRBV4-1; CDR3 protein: CATSNHSRLETQYF
J gene: TRBJ2-2; V gene: TRBV21-1; CDR3 protein: CASSKGGAPGSCFF
J gene: TRBJ1-1; V gene: TRBV5-1; CDR3 protein: CASSLAPQGTNTEAFF
J gene: TRBJ2-5; V gene: TRBV3-1; CDR3 protein: CASSQGRLRDGKETHYF
J gene: TRBJ2-5; V gene: TRBV5-1; CDR3 protein: CASAPSYGGIETQYF
J gene: TRBJ2-3; V gene: TRBV12-3/TRBV12-4; CDR3 protein: CASSFVDTQYF
J gene: TRBJ1-5; V gene: TRBV6-5; CDR3 protein: CASSSLGNQPQHF
J gene: TRBJ2-5; V gene: TRBV12-3/TRBV12-4; CDR3 protein: CASTPVYPRTQYF
J gene: TRBJ2-1; V gene: TRBV6-2/TRBV6-3; CDR3 protein: CASSWIAGAPSSYNEQFF
J gene: TRBJ2-7; V gene: TRBV19; CDR3 protein: CASSIPGVSSYEQYF
J gene: TRBJ2-2; V gene: TRBV19; CDR3 protein: CASTPGAGELFF
J gene: TRBJ1-2; V gene: TRBV6-1; CDR3 protein: CASSRRGQGNRSGYGYTF
J gene: TRBJ2-5; V gene: TRBV7-9; CDR3 protein: CASTRTFHTQGQGSMTQYF
J gene: TRBJ2-1; V gene: TRBV6-5; CDR3 protein: CASSSPFSRGPNEQFF
J gene: TRBJ2-7; V gene: TRBV7-9; CDR3 protein: CASSSIEGPYEQYF
J gene: TRBJ1-2; V gene: TRBV5-6; CDR3 protein: CASSSDRALYGYTF
J gene: TRBJ1-2; V gene: TRBV13; CDR3 protein: CASSLGRGTANYGYTF